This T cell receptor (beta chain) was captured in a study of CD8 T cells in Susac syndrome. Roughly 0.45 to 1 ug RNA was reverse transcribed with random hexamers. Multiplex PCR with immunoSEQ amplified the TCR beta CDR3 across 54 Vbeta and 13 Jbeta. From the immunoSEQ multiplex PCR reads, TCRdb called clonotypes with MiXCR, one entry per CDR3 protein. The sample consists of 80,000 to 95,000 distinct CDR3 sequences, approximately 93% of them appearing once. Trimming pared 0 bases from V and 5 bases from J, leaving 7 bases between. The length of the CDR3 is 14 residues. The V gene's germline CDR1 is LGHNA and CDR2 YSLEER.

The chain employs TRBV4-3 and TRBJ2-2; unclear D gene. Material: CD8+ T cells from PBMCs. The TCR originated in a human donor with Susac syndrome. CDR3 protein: CASSQDRLTGELFF. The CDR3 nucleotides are TGCGCCAGCAGCCAAGACAGGTTAACCGGGGAGCTGTTTTTT.